The TCR beta chain under discussion was sequenced for a study of T cells in women clearing cervical HPV infection. Overall study results and limits: TRBV6-7 relative abundance averaged roughly 0.099% in cases and 0.15% to 0.2% in controls.

Details on this clone: Its target is unknown. Read sequence stops 3 residues before the CDR3 end, and the germline J gene provides the missing end.

The V end was cut by 8 bases, the J end by 1 base, with 14 bases between. The germline gives CDR1 LGHNA, CDR2 YNFKEQ. The CDR3 loop spans 14 amino acids. Each participant carried one incident cervical HPV16 infection only. Cervical HPV DNA detected by MY09/MY11 PCR, typed by dot-blot. TCRdb's copy holds only in-frame clones and misses some; the assay was immunoSEQ multiplex PCR. The data include over 15,000 clones; the top ten clones carry around 3.3%. The rearrangement uses TRBV4-2 and TRBJ1-1, with D maybe TRBD1 (6 bases). Sequenced: blood buffy coat. The clonotype originates from a woman between 18 and 70 years old with a cervical HPV16 infection that either progressed to CIN3+ or cleared (not recorded which). CDR3 sequence reads: CASCRNRENTEAFF. The CDR3 bases that were read are TGTGCCAGCTGCCGCAACAGGGAGAACACTGAA.